The T cell receptor beta chain under discussion was sequenced for a study of sequential checkpoint blockade in melanoma. Study details: Matched biopsies came pretreatment and at week 13 for twenty-two patients.

Data came from immunoSEQ multiplex PCR; TCRdb stores just in-frame clones and leaves some out. The sample has about 2,300 clones, about a fifth seen once. As for this clone: Its antigen remains unidentified.

The germline V and J ends were trimmed by 7 bases and 6 bases, with 16 bases remaining between them. The length of the CDR3 is 13 residues. The V gene's germline CDR1 is SQVTM and CDR2 ANQGSEA. Study results and caveats: Rising tumor T-cell fraction and clonality meant about 30 times likelier benefit. Response in arm A was associated with pretreatment TIL clonality.

Described treatment: randomized to nivolumab then ipilimumab (arm A) or the reverse (arm B). V gene TRBV29-1 combines with J gene TRBJ2-1, with D tentatively TRBD1 or TRBD2 (5 bases each). This clonotype originated in a human donor with melanoma. The sequencing used tumor tissue (inferred from file names), collected from a patient given nivolumab and ipilimumab in sequence. Here the CDR3 DNA reads TGCAGCGCTGACACCGGGACCCTCAATGAGCAGTTCTTC. Translating it yields CSADTGTLNEQFF.